This T cell receptor beta chain came from a study of T cell responses to AZD1222 COVID-19 vaccine. Turning to the study itself: Timing groups of about 4 and about 12 weeks for second doses were pooled.

The germline V gene has CDR1 SGHVS and CDR2 FQNEAQ. Trimming stripped 2 bases from V and 6 bases from J, with 10 bases between. There are 14 residues in the CDR3. Here immunoSEQ multiplex PCR was the method, and the copy in TCRdb shows in-frame clones only, minus some. The profile shows tens of thousands of clones, about 78% of them singletons. Comment on this clone: The antigen remains undetermined.

Study observations and caveats: Donors, mostly white British, included more females; clonal diversity was possibly underestimated. Spike-specific TCR breadth rose after two AZD1222 doses, and depth rose as well. Vaccine-associated CD4 TCRs ranged over spike, dominating at 160-218 and 743-854.

The specimen comprised peripheral blood, sampled on day 0 of AZD1222 vaccination. The TCR sequence derives from an adult in good health. This chain joins TRBV7-8 and TRBJ2-2; D may match TRBD1 or TRBD2 (5 bases each). The CDR3 spells CASSLSVGAGELFF. CDR3 bases: TGTGCCAGCAGCTTATCGGTGGGGGCCGGGGAGCTGTTTTTT. Using reference TRBV7-8 and TRBJ2-2 for the parts outside the CDR3, the full variable domain is GAGVSQSPRYKVAKRGQDVALRCDPISGHVSLFWYQQALGQGPEFLTYFQNEAQLDKSGLPSDRFFAERPEGSVSTLKIQRTQQEDSAVYLCASSLSVGAGELFFGEGSRLTVL.